A selection of T cell receptor beta chains follows, all from one sample in a study of shared clonotypes between healthy human individuals. Generated by immunoSEQ multiplex PCR, the TCRdb table keeps only in-frame clones and is missing some. Here the sample spans millions of clones, about 95% being singletons. Sample: naive CD8+ T cells sorted from blood. Source of these receptors: a man aged 18 to 30 in good health. Both conserved end residues are part of each CDR3. The D gene is left open where the match is weak. Size tells how often a clone was seen (once, few, many) or the class of an expanded clone, and some rows leave it out.

j_gene	d_gene	abundance	v_gene	CDR3aa	CDR3nt
TRBJ2-2	TRBD1	-	TRBV29-1	CSVENPKQGANTGELFF	TGCAGCGTTGAAAACCCTAAACAGGGGGCGAACACCGGGGAGCTGTTTTTT
TRBJ2-7	TRBD1	-	TRBV15	CATPRQGPEQYF	TGTGCCACCCCCCGACAGGGTCCGGAGCAGTACTTC
TRBJ1-2	TRBD1	once	TRBV27	CASSSQGGAGGYTF	TGTGCCAGCAGTTCTCAGGGGGGAGCCGGGGGCTACACCTTC
TRBJ2-5	TRBD1	-	TRBV5-1	CASSLEGGIGETQYF	TGCGCCAGCAGCTTGGAAGGGGGCATTGGGGAGACCCAGTACTTC
TRBJ2-5	-	-	TRBV7-9	CASTWPATQETQYF	TGTGCCAGCACCTGGCCTGCGACCCAAGAGACCCAGTACTTC
TRBJ2-1	-	-	TRBV11-3	CASSSDRTSSYNEQFF	TGTGCCAGCAGCAGCGACAGGACCAGCTCCTACAATGAGCAGTTCTTC
TRBJ2-2	TRBD2	-	TRBV6-6	CASTLAGYTGELFF	TGTGCCAGCACCTTAGCGGGTTACACCGGGGAGCTGTTTTTT
TRBJ2-4	-	-	TRBV7-2	CASSPQVDTPGGAKNIQYF	TGTGCCAGCAGCCCCCAGGTGGACACGCCCGGAGGCGCCAAAAACATTCAGTACTTC
TRBJ2-5	TRBD1	-	TRBV10-3	CAISEKGALLETQYF	TGTGCCATCAGTGAGAAGGGGGCGCTCCTAGAGACCCAGTACTTC
TRBJ2-7	-	-	TRBV7-2	CASSFGHEQYF	TGTGCCAGCAGCTTTGGCCACGAGCAGTACTTC
TRBJ2-2	-	-	TRBV19	CASSKGSTGELFF	TGTGCCAGTAGTAAGGGGAGCACCGGGGAGCTGTTTTTT
TRBJ2-3	TRBD1	-	TRBV27	CASSFGRGTGPPDTQYF	TGTGCCAGCAGTTTTGGTCGCGGGACAGGTCCCCCAGATACGCAGTATTTT
TRBJ1-2	-	-	TRBV2	CAYLALREPGYTF	TGTGCCTACTTAGCCCTCCGGGAGCCTGGCTACACCTTC
TRBJ2-1	-	-	TRBV28	CASSPPFGNEQFF	TGTGCCAGCAGTCCCCCATTCGGCAATGAGCAGTTCTTC
TRBJ1-4	-	-	TRBV13	CASSLGSNQELFF	TGTGCCAGCAGCTTAGGATCGAATCAAGAACTGTTTTTT
TRBJ2-2	TRBD1	-	TRBV13	CASSSSGGTGELFF	TGTGCCAGCAGCAGTTCAGGGGGCACCGGGGAGCTGTTTTTT
TRBJ1-1	-	-	TRBV6-5	CASSDSSYTEAFF	TGTGCCAGCAGCGACAGTTCCTACACTGAAGCTTTCTTT
TRBJ1-6	-	once	TRBV19	CASSMMVQDSYNSPLHF	TGTGCCAGTAGTATGATGGTTCAGGATTCCTATAATTCACCCCTCCACTTT
TRBJ2-1	TRBD1	-	TRBV7-9	CASSSPTGYNEQFF	TGTGCCAGCAGCTCACCGACAGGGTACAATGAGCAGTTCTTC
TRBJ1-4	-	-	TRBV10-1	CASSESMGSNEKLFF	TGCGCCAGCAGTGAGTCGATGGGTTCTAATGAAAAACTGTTTTTT
TRBJ1-1	-	few	TRBV28	CASLIGTEAFF	TGTGCCAGTTTGATAGGCACTGAAGCTTTCTTT
TRBJ1-1	-	few	TRBV7-9	CASSFDEAFF	TGTGCCAGCAGCTTCGATGAAGCTTTCTTT